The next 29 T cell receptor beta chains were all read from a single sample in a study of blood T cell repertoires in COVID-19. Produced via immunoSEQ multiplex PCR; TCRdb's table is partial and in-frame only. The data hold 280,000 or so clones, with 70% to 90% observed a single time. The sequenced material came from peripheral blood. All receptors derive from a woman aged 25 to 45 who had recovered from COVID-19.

The DNA for the CDR3 is TGTGCCAGCTCAGTCTCTTCGAACACTGAAGCTTTCTTT. The encoded protein is CASSVSSNTEAFF. The rearrangement uses TRBV18 and TRBJ1-1; D remains ambiguous. The germline V and J ends were trimmed by 5 bases and 1 base, with 8 bases remaining between them. Germline CDR1 reads KGHSH; CDR2 reads LQKENI. CDR3 length: 13 residues. The full variable domain, in which reference TRBV18 and TRBJ1-1 provide the parts outside the CDR3, is NAGVMQNPRHLVRRRGQEARLRCSPMKGHSHVYWYRQLPEEGLKFMVYLQKENIIDESGMPKERFSAEFPKEGPSILRIQQVVRGDSAAYFCASSVSSNTEAFFGQGTRLTVV.

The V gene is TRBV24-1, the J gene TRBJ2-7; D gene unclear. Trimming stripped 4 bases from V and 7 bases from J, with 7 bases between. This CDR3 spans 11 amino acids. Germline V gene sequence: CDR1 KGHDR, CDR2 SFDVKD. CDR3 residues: CATSDLEEQYF. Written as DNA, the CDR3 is TGTGCCACCAGTGACCTCGAGGAGCAGTACTTC.

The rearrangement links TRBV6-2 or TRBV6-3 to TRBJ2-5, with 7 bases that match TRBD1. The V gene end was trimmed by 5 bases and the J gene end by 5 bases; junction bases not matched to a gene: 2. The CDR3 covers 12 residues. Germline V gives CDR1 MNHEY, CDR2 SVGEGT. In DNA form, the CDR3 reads TGTGCCAGCAGTACAGGGGCGGAGACCCAGTACTTC. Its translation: CASSTGAETQYF.

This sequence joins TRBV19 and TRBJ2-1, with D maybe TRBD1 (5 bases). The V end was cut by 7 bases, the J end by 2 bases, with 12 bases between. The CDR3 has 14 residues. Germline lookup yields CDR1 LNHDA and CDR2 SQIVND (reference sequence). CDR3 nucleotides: TGTGCCAGTAAACGCCAGGGAACCTACAATGAGCAGTTCTTC. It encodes CASKRQGTYNEQFF.

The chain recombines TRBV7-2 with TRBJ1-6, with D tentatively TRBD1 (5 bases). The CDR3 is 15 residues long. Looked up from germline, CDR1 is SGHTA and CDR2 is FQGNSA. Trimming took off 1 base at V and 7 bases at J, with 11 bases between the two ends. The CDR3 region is CASSLGQGENSPLHF. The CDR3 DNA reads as TGTGCCAGCAGCTTAGGCCAGGGTGAAAATTCACCCCTCCACTTT. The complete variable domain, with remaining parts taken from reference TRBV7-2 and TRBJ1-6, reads GAGVSQSPSNKVTEKGKDVELRCDPISGHTALYWYRQSLGQGLEFLIYFQGNSAPDKSGLPSDRFSAERTGGSVSTLTIQRTQQEDSAVYLCASSLGQGENSPLHFGNGTRLTVT.

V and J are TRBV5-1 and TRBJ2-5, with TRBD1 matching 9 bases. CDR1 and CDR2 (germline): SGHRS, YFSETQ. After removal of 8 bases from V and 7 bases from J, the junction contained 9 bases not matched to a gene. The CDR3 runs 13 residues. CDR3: CASSPQGAGTQYF. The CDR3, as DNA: TGCGCCAGTTCTCCACAGGGGGCGGGGACCCAGTACTTC.

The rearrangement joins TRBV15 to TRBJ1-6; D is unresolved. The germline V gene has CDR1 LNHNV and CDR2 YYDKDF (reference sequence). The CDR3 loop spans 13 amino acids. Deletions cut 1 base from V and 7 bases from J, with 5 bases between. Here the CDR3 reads CATSRGQNSPLHF. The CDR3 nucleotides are TGTGCCACCAGCAGAGGGCAAAATTCACCCCTCCACTTT.

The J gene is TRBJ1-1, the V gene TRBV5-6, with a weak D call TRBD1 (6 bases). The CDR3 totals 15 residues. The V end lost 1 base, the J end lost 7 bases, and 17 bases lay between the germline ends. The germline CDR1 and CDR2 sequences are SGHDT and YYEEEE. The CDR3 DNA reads TGTGCCAGCAGCTTGAGGTTGTTCGGGACATTTGAAGCTTTCTTT. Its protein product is CASSLRLFGTFEAFF. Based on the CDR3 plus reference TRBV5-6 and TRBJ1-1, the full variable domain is DAGVTQSPTHLIKTRGQQVTLRCSPKSGHDTVSWYQQALGQGPQFIFQYYEEEERQRGNFPDRFSGHQFPNYSSELNVNALLLGDSALYLCASSLRLFGTFEAFFGQGTRLTVV.

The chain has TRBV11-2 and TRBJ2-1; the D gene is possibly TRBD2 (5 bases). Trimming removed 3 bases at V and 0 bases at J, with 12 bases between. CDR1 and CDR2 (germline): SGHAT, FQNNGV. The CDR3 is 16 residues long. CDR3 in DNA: TGTGCCAGCAGCTTCCACCCGGGAAGCTCCTACAATGAGCAGTTCTTC. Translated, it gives CASSFHPGSSYNEQFF.

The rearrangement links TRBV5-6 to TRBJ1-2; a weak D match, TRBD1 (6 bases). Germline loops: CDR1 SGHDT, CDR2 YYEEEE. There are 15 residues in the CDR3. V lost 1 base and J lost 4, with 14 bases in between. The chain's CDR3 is CASSLTITGTYGYTF. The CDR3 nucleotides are TGTGCCAGCAGCTTGACCATTACAGGGACCTATGGCTACACCTTC.

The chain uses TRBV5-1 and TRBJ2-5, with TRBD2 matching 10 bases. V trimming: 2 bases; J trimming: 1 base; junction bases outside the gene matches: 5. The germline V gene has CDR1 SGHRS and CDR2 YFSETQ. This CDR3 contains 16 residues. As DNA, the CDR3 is TGCGCCAGCAGCTTTGGGACTAGCGCGTTCCAAGAGACCCAGTACTTC. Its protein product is CASSFGTSAFQETQYF.

Here the CDR3 reads CASSEQGQPQHF. The CDR3 nucleotides read TGTGCCAGCAGTGAACAGGGACAGCCCCAGCATTTT. This chain joins TRBV2 and TRBJ1-5; maybe TRBD1 (5 bases). There are 12 residues in the CDR3. Between the trimmed V and J ends, which lost 2 bases and 7 bases, there was a span of 6 bases. The germline V gene encodes CDR1 SNHLY and CDR2 FYNNEI. The variable domain in full, with the rest retrieved from reference TRBV2 and TRBJ1-5, is EPEVTQTPSHQVTQMGQEVILRCVPISNHLYFYWYRQILGQKVEFLVSFYNNEISEKSEIFDDQFSVERPDGSNFTLKIRSTKLEDSAMYFCASSEQGQPQHFGDGTRLSIL.

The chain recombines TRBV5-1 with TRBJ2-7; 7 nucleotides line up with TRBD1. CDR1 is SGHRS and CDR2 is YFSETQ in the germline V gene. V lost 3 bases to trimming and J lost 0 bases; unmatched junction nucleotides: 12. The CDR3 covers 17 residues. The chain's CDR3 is CASSWGTDRPGSYEQYF. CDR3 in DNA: TGCGCCAGCAGCTGGGGGACGGACAGGCCTGGCTCCTACGAGCAGTACTTC.

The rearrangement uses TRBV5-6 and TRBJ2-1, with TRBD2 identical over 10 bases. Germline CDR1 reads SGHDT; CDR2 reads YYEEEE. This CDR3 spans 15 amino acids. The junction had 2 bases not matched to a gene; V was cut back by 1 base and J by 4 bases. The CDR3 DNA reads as TGTGCCAGCAGCTTGACTAGCGGGGATTACAATGAGCAGTTCTTC. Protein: CASSLTSGDYNEQFF.

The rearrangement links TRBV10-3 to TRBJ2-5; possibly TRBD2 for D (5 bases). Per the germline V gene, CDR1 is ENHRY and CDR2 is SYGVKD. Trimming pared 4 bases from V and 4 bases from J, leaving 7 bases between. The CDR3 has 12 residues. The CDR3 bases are TGTGCCATCAGTGGGGAGAGAGAGACCCAGTACTTC. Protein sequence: CAISGERETQYF.

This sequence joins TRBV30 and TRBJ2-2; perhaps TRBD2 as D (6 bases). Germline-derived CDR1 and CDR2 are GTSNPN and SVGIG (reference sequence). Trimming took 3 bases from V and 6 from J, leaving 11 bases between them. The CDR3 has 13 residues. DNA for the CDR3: TGTGCCTGGAGGGCGGGGTTGGCCGGGGAGCTGTTTTTT. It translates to CAWRAGLAGELFF.

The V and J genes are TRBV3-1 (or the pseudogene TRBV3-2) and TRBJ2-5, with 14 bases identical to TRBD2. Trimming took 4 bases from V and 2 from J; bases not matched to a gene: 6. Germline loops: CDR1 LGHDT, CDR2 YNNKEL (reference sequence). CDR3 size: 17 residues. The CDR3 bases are TGTGCCAGCAGCCTCGGACTAGCGGGGGGCGGACAAGAGACCCAGTACTTC. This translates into CASSLGLAGGGQETQYF.

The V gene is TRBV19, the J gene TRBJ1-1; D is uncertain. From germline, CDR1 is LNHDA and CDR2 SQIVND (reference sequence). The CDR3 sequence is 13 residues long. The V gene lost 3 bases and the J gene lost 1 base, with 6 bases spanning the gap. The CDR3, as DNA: TGTGCCAGTAGTATTGGAGCGAACACTGAAGCTTTCTTT. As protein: CASSIGANTEAFF.

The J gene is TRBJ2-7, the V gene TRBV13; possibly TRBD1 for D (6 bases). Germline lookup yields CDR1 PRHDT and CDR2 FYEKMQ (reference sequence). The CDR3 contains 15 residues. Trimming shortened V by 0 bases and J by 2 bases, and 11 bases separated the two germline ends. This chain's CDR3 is CASSLGGTMPYEQYF. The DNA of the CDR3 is TGTGCCAGCAGCTTAGGTGGGACAATGCCCTACGAGCAGTACTTC. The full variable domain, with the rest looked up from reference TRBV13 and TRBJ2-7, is AAGVIQSPRHLIKEKRETATLKCYPIPRHDTVYWYQQGPGQDPQFLISFYEKMQSDKGSIPDRFSAQQFSDYHSELNMSSLELGDSALYFCASSLGGTMPYEQYFGPGTRLTVT.

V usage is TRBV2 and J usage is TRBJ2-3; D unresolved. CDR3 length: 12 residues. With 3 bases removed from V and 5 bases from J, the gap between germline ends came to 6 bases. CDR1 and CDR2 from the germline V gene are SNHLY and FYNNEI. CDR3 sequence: CASSDLLDTQYF. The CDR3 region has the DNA TGTGCCAGCAGTGACCTATTAGATACGCAGTATTTT.

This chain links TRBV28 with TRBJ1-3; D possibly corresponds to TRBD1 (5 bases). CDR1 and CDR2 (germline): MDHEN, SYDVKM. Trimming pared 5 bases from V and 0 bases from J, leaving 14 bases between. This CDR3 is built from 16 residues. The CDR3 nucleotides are TGTGCCAGCAGTAAGACAGTCTCCCTCTCTGGAAACACCATATATTTT. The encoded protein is CASSKTVSLSGNTIYF.

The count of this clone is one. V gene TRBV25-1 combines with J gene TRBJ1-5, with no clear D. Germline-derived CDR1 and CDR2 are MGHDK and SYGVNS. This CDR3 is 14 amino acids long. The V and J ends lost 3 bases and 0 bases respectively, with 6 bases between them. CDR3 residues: CASSESYSNQPQHF. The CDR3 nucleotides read TGTGCCAGCAGTGAGTCTTATAGCAATCAGCCCCAGCATTTT.

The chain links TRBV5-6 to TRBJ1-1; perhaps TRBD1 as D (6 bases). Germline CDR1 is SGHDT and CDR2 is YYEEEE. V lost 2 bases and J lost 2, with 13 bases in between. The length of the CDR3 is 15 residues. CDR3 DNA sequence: TGTGCCAGCAGCTTTCTCAACAGGGAAAACACTGAAGCTTTCTTT. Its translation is CASSFLNRENTEAFF.

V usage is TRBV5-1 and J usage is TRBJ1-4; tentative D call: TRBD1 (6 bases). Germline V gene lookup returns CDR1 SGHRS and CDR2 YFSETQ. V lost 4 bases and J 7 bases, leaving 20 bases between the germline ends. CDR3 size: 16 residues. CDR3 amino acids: CASSPNRQDDIEKLFF. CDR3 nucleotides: TGCGCCAGCAGCCCCAATCGACAGGACGATATTGAAAAACTGTTTTTT.

The CDR3 sequence: CASSLGRGGSTEQYF. CDR3 in DNA: TGTGCCAGCAGCTTAGGAAGGGGAGGATCAACGGAGCAGTACTTC. The chain recombines TRBV7-8 with TRBJ2-7; D might be TRBD2 (6 bases). This CDR3 comprises 15 residues. The ends were cut back, 1 base at V and 7 bases at J, with 17 bases in the middle. From germline, CDR1 is SGHVS and CDR2 FQNEAQ.

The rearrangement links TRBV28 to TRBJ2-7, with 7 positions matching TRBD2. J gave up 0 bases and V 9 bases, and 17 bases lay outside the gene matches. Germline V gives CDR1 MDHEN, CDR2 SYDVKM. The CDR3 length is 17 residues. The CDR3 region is CASPSPGERGISYEQYF. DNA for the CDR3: TGTGCCAGTCCCTCCCCCGGGGAGCGGGGAATCTCCTACGAGCAGTACTTC.

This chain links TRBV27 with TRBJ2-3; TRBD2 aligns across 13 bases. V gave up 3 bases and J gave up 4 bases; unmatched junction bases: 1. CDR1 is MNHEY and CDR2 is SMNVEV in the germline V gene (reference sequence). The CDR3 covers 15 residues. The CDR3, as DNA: TGTGCCAGCAGTTTGACTAGCGGGGGGCCAGATACGCAGTATTTT. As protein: CASSLTSGGPDTQYF.

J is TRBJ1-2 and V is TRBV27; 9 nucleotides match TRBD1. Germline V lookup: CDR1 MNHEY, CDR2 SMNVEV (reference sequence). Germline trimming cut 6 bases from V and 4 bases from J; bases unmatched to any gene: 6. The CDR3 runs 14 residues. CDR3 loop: CASRGTGIGYGYTF. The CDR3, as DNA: TGTGCCAGCAGGGGGACAGGGATAGGCTATGGCTACACCTTC.

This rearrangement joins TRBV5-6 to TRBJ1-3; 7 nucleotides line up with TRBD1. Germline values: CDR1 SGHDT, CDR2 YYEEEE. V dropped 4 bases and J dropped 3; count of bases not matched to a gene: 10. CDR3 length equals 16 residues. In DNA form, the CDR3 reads TGTGCCAGCAGCCTACAGGGGCTTTTAGTTGGAAACACCATATATTTT. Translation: CASSLQGLLVGNTIYF.